This T cell receptor (beta chain) appears in the sequencing data of a study of shared clonotypes between healthy human individuals. Across the study: Donors had three CD4 naive, three CD4 memory, two CD8 naive and one CD8 memory plate apiece.

Here immunoSEQ multiplex PCR was the method, and the copy in TCRdb shows in-frame clones only, minus some. The sample includes about a million clones, 60% to 85% seen only once; the top ten take more than 0.85%. This clone has just a few counts. Its cognate antigen is unknown. Notes on the study in general: The expectation was that sequencing depth would affect clonotype sharing among donors. Clonotypes that were shared across a handful of donors made up roughly 5.2% of naive CD4 clonotypes.

V lost 4 bases and J lost 5; bases outside the gene matches: 7. CDR1 is MDHEN, CDR2 SYDVKM, per germline. The CDR3 runs 15 residues. The chain has TRBV28 and TRBJ2-2; 7 bases map to TRBD2. The sequenced sample consisted of memory CD4+ T cells from PBMCs. Sample subset: CD45RA-negative fraction. The clonotype was recovered from a man aged 18-30 years in good health. Some clones in this sample may be carry-over from other donors' samples. In DNA, the CDR3 is TGTGCCAGCAGTTCACTAGCGAGTGGAACCGGGGAGCTGTTTTTT. It is translated as CASSSLASGTGELFF.